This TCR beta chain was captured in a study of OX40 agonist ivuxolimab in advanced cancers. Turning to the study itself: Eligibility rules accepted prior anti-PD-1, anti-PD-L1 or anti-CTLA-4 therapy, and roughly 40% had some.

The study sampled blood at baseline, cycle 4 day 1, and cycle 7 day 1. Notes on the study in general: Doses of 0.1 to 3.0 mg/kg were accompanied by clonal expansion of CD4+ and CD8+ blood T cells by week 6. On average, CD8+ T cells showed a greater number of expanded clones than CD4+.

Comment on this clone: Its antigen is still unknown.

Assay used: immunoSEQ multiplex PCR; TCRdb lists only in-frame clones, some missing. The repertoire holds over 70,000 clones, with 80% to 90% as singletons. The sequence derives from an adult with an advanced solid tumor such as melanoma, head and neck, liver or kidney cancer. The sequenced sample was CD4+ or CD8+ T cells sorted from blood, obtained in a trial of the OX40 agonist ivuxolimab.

The CDR3 reads CASSEMIGGGPEETQYF. The CDR3, as DNA: TGTGCCAGCAGTGAAATGATTGGGGGGGGGCCCGAAGAGACCCAGTACTTC. The V call is TRBV6-1, the J call TRBJ2-5; a possible D gene is TRBD2 (7 bases). This CDR3 has 17 residues. The ends were cut back, 2 bases at V and 3 bases at J, with 19 bases in the middle. CDR1 and CDR2 from the germline V gene are MNHNS and SASEGT.